This T cell receptor (beta chain) was captured by sequencing in a study of regulatory T cells in long-lasting Graves disease. Study details: Over-5-year antithyroid drug use with positive TSH receptor antibodies defined persistent Graves' disease in the study. Study outcomes and limitations: Persistent disease preferred TRBV28, TRBJ1-2 and TRBJ2-5; new disease, TRBV20-1 and TRBJ2-1. Comparison showed that persistent patients shared more public clonotypes (roughly 2,700) than new patients (966).

Time point given: persistent/refractory GD, antithyroid drugs over 5 years with positive TRAb. Isolated PBMC RNA provided the starting material for the TCR library. For this clonotype: Its antigen remains unknown.

The CDR3 sequence is 15 residues long. Unmatched junction bases numbered 2, after V lost 2 bases and J lost 1 base. Germline assignment: CDR1 MNHEY and CDR2 SMNVEV (reference sequence). Building of the TCR beta libraries involved iRepertoire HTBI primers and Arm-PCR of CDR3 regions. Each CDR3 protein gets one entry after TCRdb re-called the multiplex PCR reads with MiXCR. Found here are 350,000 to 500,000 distinct CDR3 sequences, 21% of them singletons; the top ten hold more than 13%. The specimen was peripheral blood mononuclear cells (PBMCs), collected when the disease was refractory, from a patient treated with antithyroid drugs. The sequence derives from a female donor with Graves disease. This rearrangement joins TRBV27 to TRBJ2-3; TRBD2 matches 8 bases. The CDR3, as DNA: TGTGCCAGCAGTTTAACACTAGCGGGCACAGATACGCAGTATTTT. It codes for CASSLTLAGTDTQYF.